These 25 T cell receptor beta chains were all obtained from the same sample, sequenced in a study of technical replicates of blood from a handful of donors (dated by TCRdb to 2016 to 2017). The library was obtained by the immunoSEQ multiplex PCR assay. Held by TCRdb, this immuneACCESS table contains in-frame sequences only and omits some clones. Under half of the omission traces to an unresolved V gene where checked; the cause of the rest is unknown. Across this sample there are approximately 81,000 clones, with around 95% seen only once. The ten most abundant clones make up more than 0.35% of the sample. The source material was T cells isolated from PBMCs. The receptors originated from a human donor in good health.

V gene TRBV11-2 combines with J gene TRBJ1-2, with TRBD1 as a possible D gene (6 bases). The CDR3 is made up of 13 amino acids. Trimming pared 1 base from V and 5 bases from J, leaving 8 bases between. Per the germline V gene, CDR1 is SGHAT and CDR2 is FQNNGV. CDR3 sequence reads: CASSLGQGYGYTF. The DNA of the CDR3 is TGTGCCAGCAGCTTAGGGCAGGGGTATGGCTACACCTTC.

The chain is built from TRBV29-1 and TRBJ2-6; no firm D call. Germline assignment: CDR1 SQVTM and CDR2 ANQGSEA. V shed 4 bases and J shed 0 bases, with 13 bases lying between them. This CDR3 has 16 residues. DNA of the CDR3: TGCAGCGTTGCAGGCGTCCTCTTCTCTGGGGCCAACGTCCTGACTTTC. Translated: CSVAGVLFSGANVLTF.

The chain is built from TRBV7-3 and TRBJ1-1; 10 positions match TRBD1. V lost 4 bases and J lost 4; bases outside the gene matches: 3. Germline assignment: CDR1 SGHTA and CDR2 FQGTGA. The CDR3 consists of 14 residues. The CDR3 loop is CASSSGQGVTEAFF. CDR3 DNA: TGTGCCAGCAGCTCTGGACAGGGGGTCACTGAAGCTTTCTTT.

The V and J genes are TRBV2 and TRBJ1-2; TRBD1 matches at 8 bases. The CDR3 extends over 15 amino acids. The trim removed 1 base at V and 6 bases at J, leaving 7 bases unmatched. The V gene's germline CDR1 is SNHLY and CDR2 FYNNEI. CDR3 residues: CASSEGAYRGNGYTF. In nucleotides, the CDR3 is TGTGCCAGCAGTGAAGGTGCATACAGGGGGAATGGCTACACCTTC.

The CDR3 protein is CASSSGLAGPYNEQFF. The DNA for the CDR3 is TGTGCCAGCAGCTCGGGTCTAGCGGGACCTTACAATGAGCAGTTCTTC. V usage is TRBV11-2 and J usage is TRBJ2-1; 9 bases agree with TRBD2. CDR1 is SGHAT and CDR2 is FQNNGV in the germline V gene. The length of the CDR3 is 16 residues. The ends lost 4 bases at V and 4 bases at J; junction bases unmatched: 8.

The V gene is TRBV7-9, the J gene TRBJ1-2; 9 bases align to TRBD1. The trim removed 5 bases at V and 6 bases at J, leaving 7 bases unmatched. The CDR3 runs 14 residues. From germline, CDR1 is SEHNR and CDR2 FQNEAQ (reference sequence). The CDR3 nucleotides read TGTGCCAGCAGCCCGGGACAGGGCCCTCATGGCTACACCTTC. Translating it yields CASSPGQGPHGYTF.

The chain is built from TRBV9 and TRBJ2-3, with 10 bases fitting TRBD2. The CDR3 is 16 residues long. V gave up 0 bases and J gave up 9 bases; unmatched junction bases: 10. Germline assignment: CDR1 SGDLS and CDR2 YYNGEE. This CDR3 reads CASSVGHSLAGVTQYF. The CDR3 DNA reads TGTGCCAGCAGCGTAGGCCATAGTCTAGCGGGAGTCACGCAGTATTTT.

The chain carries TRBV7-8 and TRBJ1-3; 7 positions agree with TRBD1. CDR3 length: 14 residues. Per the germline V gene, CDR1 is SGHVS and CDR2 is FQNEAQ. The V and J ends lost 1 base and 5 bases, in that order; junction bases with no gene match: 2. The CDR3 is CASSLEGARNTIYF. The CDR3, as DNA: TGTGCCAGCAGCTTAGAGGGGGCCAGAAACACCATATATTTT.

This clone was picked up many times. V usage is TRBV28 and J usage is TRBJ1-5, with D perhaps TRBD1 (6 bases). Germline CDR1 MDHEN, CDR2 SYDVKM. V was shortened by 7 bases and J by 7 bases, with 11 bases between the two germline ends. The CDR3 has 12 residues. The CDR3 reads CASNQGLQPQHF. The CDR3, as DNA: TGTGCCAGCAATCAGGGGTTACAGCCCCAGCATTTT.

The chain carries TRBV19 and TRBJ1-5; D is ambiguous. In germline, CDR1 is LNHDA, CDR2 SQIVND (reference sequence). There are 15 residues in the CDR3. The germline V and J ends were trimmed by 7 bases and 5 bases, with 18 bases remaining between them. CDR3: CASTRSRGPDQPQHF. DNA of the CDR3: TGTGCCAGTACCCGAAGTCGGGGTCCCGATCAGCCCCAGCATTTT.

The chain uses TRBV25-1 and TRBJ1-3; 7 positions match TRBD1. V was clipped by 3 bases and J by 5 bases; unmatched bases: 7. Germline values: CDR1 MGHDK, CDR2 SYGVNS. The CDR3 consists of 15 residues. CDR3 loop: CASSERQGNRNTIYF. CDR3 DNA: TGTGCCAGCAGTGAGCGACAGGGCAACAGAAACACCATATATTTT.

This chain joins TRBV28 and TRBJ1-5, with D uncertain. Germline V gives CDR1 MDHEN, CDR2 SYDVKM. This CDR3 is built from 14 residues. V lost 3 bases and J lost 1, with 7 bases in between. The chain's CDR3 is CASSLRRSNQPQHF. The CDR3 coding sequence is TGTGCCAGCAGTTTGCGGAGGAGCAATCAGCCCCAGCATTTT. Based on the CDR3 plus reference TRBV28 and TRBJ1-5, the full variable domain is DVKVTQSSRYLVKRTGEKVFLECVQDMDHENMFWYRQDPGLGLRLIYFSYDVKMKEKGDIPEGYSVSREKKERFSLILESASTNQTSMYLCASSLRRSNQPQHFGDGTRLSIL.

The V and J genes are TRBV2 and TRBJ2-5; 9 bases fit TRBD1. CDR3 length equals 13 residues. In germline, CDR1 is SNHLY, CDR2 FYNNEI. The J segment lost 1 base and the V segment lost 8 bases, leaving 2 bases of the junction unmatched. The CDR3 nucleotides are TGTGCCAGCCCACAGGGGGCCCAAGAGACCCAGTACTTC. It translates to CASPQGAQETQYF.

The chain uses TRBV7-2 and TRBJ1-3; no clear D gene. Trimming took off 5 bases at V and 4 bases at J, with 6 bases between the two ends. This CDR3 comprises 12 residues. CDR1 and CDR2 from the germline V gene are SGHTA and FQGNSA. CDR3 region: CASSPQGNTIYF. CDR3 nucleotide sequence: TGTGCCAGCAGCCCACAGGGAAACACCATATATTTT.

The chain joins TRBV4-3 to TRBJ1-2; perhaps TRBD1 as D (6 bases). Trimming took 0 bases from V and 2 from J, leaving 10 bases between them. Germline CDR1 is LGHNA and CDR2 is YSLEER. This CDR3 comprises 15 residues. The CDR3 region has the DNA TGCGCCAGCAGCCAAGACTTCACAGGGAACTATGGCTACACCTTC. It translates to CASSQDFTGNYGYTF.

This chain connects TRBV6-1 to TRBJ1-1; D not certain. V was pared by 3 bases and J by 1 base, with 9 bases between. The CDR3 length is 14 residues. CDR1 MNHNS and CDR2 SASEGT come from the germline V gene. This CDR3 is CASSERERNTEAFF. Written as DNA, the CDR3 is TGTGCCAGCAGTGAGAGGGAGAGGAACACTGAAGCTTTCTTT.

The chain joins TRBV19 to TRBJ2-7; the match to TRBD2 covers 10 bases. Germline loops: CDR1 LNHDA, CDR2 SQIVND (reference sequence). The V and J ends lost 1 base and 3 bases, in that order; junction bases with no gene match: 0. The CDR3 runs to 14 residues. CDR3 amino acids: CASSIASGSYEQYF. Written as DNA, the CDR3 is TGTGCCAGTAGTATAGCTAGCGGGAGCTACGAGCAGTACTTC.

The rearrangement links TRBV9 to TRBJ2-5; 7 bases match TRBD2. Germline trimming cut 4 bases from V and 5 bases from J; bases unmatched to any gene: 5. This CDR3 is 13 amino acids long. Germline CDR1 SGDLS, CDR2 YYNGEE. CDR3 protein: CASSIGLVETQYF. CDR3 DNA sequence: TGTGCCAGCAGCATCGGACTAGTGGAGACCCAGTACTTC.

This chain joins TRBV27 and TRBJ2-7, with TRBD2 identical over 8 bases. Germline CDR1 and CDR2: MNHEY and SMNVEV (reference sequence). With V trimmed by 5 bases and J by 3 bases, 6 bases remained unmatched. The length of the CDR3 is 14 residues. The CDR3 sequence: CASSTRGGYYEQYF. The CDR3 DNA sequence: TGTGCCAGCAGTACTCGGGGGGGATACTACGAGCAGTACTTC.

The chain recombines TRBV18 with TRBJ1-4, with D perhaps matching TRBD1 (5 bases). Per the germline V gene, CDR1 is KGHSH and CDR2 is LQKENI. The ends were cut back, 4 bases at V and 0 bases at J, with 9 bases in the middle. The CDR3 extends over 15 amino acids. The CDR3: CASSQTVATNEKLFF. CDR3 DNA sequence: TGTGCCAGCTCACAGACAGTTGCAACTAATGAAAAACTGTTTTTT.

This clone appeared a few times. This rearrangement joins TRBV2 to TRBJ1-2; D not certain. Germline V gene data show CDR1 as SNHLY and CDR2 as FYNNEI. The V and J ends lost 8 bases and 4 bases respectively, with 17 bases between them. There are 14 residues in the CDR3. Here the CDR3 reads CASFPDSSGYGYTF. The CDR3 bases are TGTGCCAGCTTCCCGGACTCATCTGGCTATGGCTACACCTTC. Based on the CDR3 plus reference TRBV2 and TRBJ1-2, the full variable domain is EPEVTQTPSHQVTQMGQEVILRCVPISNHLYFYWYRQILGQKVEFLVSFYNNEISEKSEIFDDQFSVERPDGSNFTLKIRSTKLEDSAMYFCASFPDSSGYGYTFGSGTRLTVV.

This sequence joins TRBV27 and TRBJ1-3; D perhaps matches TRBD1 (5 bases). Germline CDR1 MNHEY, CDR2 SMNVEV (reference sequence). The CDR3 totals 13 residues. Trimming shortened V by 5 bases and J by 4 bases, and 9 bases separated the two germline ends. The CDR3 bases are TGTGCCAGCAGTCGGGGGTCCGGAAACACCATATATTTT. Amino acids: CASSRGSGNTIYF.

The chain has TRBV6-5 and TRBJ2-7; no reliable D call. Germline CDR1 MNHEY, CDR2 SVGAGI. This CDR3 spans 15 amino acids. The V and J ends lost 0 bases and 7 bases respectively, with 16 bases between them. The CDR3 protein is CASSYSSHSLLEQYF. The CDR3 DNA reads TGTGCCAGCAGTTACTCGTCCCACAGCCTCTTGGAGCAGTACTTC.

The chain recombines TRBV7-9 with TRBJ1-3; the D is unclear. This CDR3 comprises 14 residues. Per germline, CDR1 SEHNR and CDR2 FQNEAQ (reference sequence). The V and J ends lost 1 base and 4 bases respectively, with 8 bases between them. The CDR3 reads CASSLEGGGNTIYF. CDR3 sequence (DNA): TGTGCCAGCAGCTTAGAAGGCGGCGGAAACACCATATATTTT.

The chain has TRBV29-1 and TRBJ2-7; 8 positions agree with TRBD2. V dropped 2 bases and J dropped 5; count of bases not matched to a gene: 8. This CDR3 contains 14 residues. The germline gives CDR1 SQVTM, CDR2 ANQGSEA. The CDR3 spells CSVEPGPGGNEQYF. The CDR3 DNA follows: TGCAGCGTTGAACCCGGCCCGGGGGGGAACGAGCAGTACTTC.